This entry concerns a single T cell receptor (beta chain). Its antigen is undetermined. The method was immunoSEQ multiplex PCR; TCRdb's version includes in-frame clones alone and lacks a portion of them. The data show tens of thousands of clones, with approximately 83% seen just once and about 3% held by the top ten. This sample is part of a study of CD4 T cells in relation to SARS-CoV-2 and coronaviruses. This CDR3 is 15 amino acids long. Germline V gene sequence: CDR1 KGHSH, CDR2 LQKENI. V gave up 4 bases and J gave up 2 bases, with 12 bases separating them. Study observations and caveats: According to naive versus memory sequencing, detected responses are memory recall, not newly primed. About 65% of donors had memory CD4+ clonotypes crossrecognizing SARS-CoV-2 and common cold coronavirus spike. No donor gave both pre-pandemic and post-infection samples.

The chain uses TRBV18 and TRBJ1-5; possible D gene TRBD1, 6 bases. Source material: memory CD4+ T cells from PBMCs. This sequence was found in an adult with COVID-19. CDR3 protein: CASSLNREGNQPQHF. DNA for the CDR3: TGTGCCAGCTCACTTAACAGGGAGGGCAATCAGCCCCAGCATTTT.